Following are 9 T cell receptor beta chains from one sample sequenced in a study of blood T cell repertoires in COVID-19. Data came from immunoSEQ multiplex PCR; TCRdb stores just in-frame clones and leaves some out. The repertoire includes hundreds of thousands of clones, over 70% of them detected once, and 8% to 9.5% sits in the top ten. Sequencing was done on a sample of peripheral blood. These receptor sequences come from a human donor in a cohort sampled during active COVID-19.

This clone was counted a few times. This chain joins TRBV19 and TRBJ1-5; 9 nucleotides agree with TRBD1. Germline V CDR1 and CDR2: LNHDA, SQIVND (reference sequence). V lost 1 base, J lost 4 bases, and 5 bases stayed unmatched. CDR3 size: 16 residues. CDR3 amino acids: CASSIVAGTGNQPQHF. In nucleotides, the CDR3 is TGTGCCAGTAGTATAGTAGCGGGGACAGGGAATCAGCCCCAGCATTTT.

This sequence joins TRBV9 and TRBJ1-6; possible D gene TRBD1, 6 bases. The CDR3 has 13 residues. With 7 bases removed from V and 10 bases from J, the gap between germline ends came to 15 bases. The germline V gene encodes CDR1 SGDLS and CDR2 YYNGEE. The CDR3 protein is CASREGDHSPLHF. The CDR3 DNA follows: TGTGCCAGCCGTGAGGGGGATCACTCACCCCTCCACTTT.

V is TRBV5-4 and J is TRBJ1-2, with 8 bases identical to TRBD1. This CDR3 comprises 16 residues. The ends lost 4 bases at V and 2 bases at J; junction bases unmatched: 10. Germline lookup yields CDR1 SGHNT and CDR2 YYREEE (reference sequence). The CDR3 sequence is CASSPSRDRQNYGYTF. CDR3 nucleotide sequence: TGTGCCAGCAGCCCTTCCCGGGACAGGCAAAACTATGGCTACACCTTC.

The chain combines TRBV24-1 with TRBJ2-1; 7 bases map to TRBD1. CDR1 is KGHDR and CDR2 is SFDVKD in the germline V gene. With V trimmed by 12 bases and J by 5 bases, 18 bases remained unmatched. The CDR3 loop spans 16 amino acids. DNA for the CDR3: TGTGCCGTCCAACCAACTCCCCAGGGGGTGGACAATGAGCAGTTCTTC. Protein: CAVQPTPQGVDNEQFF.

The rearrangement links TRBV6-6 to TRBJ1-1; no definite D call. The germline V gene encodes CDR1 MNHNY and CDR2 SVGAGI (reference sequence). Trimming shortened V by 6 bases and J by 7 bases, and 12 bases separated the two germline ends. This CDR3 is 12 amino acids long. The chain's CDR3 is CASSQYAGEAFF. The DNA of the CDR3 is TGTGCCAGCAGCCAGTATGCTGGTGAAGCTTTCTTT.

Details on this clone: A junction end diverges from the germline sequence, so it may reflect a read error. CDR3 DNA sequence: TGTGCCAGCAGTCAAGATCGGGCTAGCGGCTACAATGAGCAGTTCTTC. Encoded protein: CASSQDRASGYNEQFF. This chain uses TRBV4-2 with TRBJ2-1; TRBD2 agrees at 7 bases. This CDR3 has 16 amino acids. The germline V gene encodes CDR1 LGHNA and CDR2 YNFKEQ.

This clone was counted a single time. CDR3 amino acids: CASSLGDRPTGELFF. The CDR3 region has the DNA TGTGCCAGCAGCTTAGGGGACAGGCCCACCGGGGAGCTGTTTTTT. The chain has TRBV7-8 and TRBJ2-2, with 8 nucleotides matching TRBD1. Per germline, CDR1 SGHVS and CDR2 FQNEAQ. CDR3 length: 15 amino acids. Trimming cost V 1 base and J 4 bases; bases outside gene matches: 2. Variable domain in full (rest from reference TRBV7-8 and TRBJ2-2): GAGVSQSPRYKVAKRGQDVALRCDPISGHVSLFWYQQALGQGPEFLTYFQNEAQLDKSGLPSDRFFAERPEGSVSTLKIQRTQQEDSAVYLCASSLGDRPTGELFFGEGSRLTVL.

The chain couples TRBV6-5 to TRBJ2-5; D is perhaps TRBD1 (6 bases). This CDR3 region has 14 residues. CDR1 is MNHEY, CDR2 SVGAGI, per germline. The V gene lost 4 bases and the J gene lost 5 bases, with 14 bases spanning the gap. CDR3 DNA: TGTGCCAGCAGTTCACAGACAGGTTCTGAGACCCAGTACTTC. Translating gives CASSSQTGSETQYF.

The chain combines TRBV6-1 with TRBJ1-2; tentative D call: TRBD1 (5 bases). Germline V gives CDR1 MNHNS, CDR2 SASEGT. V shed 2 bases and J shed 8 bases, with 9 bases lying between them. The CDR3 covers 12 residues. DNA for the CDR3: TGTGCCAGCAGTGAATTGGACACCGGCTACACCTTC. The encoded protein is CASSELDTGYTF.